In this sample, the clone carrying this T cell receptor (beta chain) turned up a few times. Its antigen is unknown. This sample is drawn from a study of cytotoxic CD8 clonotypes in ibrutinib-treated CLL. Trimming took 3 bases from V and 0 from J; bases not matched to a gene: 21. The CDR3 runs to 21 residues. The protocol was immunoSEQ multiplex PCR, while the TCRdb copy is restricted to in-frame clones and leaves out a portion. Of around 52,000 clones in the sample, 56% are singletons; the top ten hold approximately 20%. Findings of the study overall: Under treatment, the uncommon public clonotypes either contracted or remained stable.

The input for sequencing was PBMCs, taken after 24 months of ibrutinib treatment. The sequence was collected from a human donor with chronic lymphocytic leukemia. The chain couples TRBV23-1 to TRBJ2-5; 8 nucleotides agree with TRBD1. TRBV23-1 is marked as an open reading frame, function uncertain. The CDR3, as DNA: TGCGCCAGCAGTCATTCCGGACAGGGTAGTGCGTTGAAGGGGTACCAAGAGACCCAGTACTTC. It is translated as CASSHSGQGSALKGYQETQYF.